This record covers a single T cell receptor beta chain. Its specificity is not known. These data belong to a study of T cell responses to AZD1222 COVID-19 vaccine. The study's findings and limits: Unmutated variant regions reportedly attract nearly half of all spike-specific TCRs. Females outnumbered males among donors, who were mostly white British; clonal diversity was possibly underestimated. Among vaccine-associated CD4 TCRs, coverage spanned spike, with dominance at 160-218 and 743-854. When two AZD1222 doses had been given, Spike-specific TCR breadth and depth rose.

CDR1 KGHSH and CDR2 LQKENI come from the germline V gene. The CDR3 spans 12 residues. Trimming removed 4 bases from V and 5 bases from J, with 8 bases in between. The method was immunoSEQ multiplex PCR; TCRdb's version includes in-frame clones alone and lacks a portion of them. The sample comprises around 100,000 clones, nearly 90% of which are singletons, and about 3% rests with the top ten. The clonotype originates from an adult in good health. The sequencing used peripheral blood, collected on day 0 of AZD1222 vaccination. The chain is built from TRBV18 and TRBJ1-1; D unresolved. The CDR3 sequence: CASSRSGTEAFF. The CDR3 DNA reads TGTGCCAGCTCACGATCGGGAACTGAAGCTTTCTTT.